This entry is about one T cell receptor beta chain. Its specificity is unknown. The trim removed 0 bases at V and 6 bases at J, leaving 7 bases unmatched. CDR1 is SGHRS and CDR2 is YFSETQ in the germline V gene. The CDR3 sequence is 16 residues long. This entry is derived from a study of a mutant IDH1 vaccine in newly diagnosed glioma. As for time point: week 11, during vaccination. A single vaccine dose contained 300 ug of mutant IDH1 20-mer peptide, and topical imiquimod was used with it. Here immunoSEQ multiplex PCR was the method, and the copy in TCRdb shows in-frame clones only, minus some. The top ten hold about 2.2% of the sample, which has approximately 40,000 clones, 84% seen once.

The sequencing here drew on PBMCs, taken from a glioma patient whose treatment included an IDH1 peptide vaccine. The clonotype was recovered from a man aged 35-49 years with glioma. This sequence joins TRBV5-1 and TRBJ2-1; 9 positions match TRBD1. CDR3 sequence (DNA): TGCGCCAGCAGCTTGGAAGGGACAGGGAAGTCCAATGAGCAGTTCTTC. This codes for CASSLEGTGKSNEQFF.